This T cell receptor beta chain was observed in a study of regulatory T cells in long-lasting Graves disease. Overall study results and limits: Favoring TRBV28, TRBJ1-2 and TRBJ2-5 was a feature seen in persistent disease.

This CDR3 comprises 16 residues. Germline V lookup: CDR1 SGHTS, CDR2 YDEGEE. The ends lost 3 bases at V and 2 bases at J; junction bases unmatched: 5. The time point here: persistent/refractory GD, antithyroid drugs over 5 years with positive TRAb. The TCR library used RNA extracted from PBMCs. The diagnosis of Graves' disease used American Thyroid Association guidelines. Building of the TCR beta libraries involved iRepertoire HTBI primers and Arm-PCR of CDR3 regions. A single record per CDR3 protein comes from TCRdb applying MiXCR to the multiplex PCR reads. The table lists about 450,000 distinct CDR3 sequences, about a quarter of them singletons, with roughly 30% in the top ten. This clonotype was seen more than once but under ten times. No antigen is known for it.

The material was peripheral blood mononuclear cells (PBMCs), obtained when the disease was refractory, from a patient treated with antithyroid drugs. The origin of this receptor is a female donor with Graves disease. The chain has TRBV5-8 and TRBJ2-2; 9 bases align to TRBD2. Here the CDR3 DNA reads TGTGCCAGCAGCTACCATAGCGGGAGCAACACCGGGGAGCTGTTTTTT. Translating it yields CASSYHSGSNTGELFF.